The rows below give T cell receptor beta chains drawn from one sample of a study of post-analysis software for immune sequencing data. TCRdb called the PCR reads again in MiXCR, with one record for every CDR3 protein. The table records 700,000 to 900,000 distinct CDR3 sequences, more than 45% of them present only once. The source material was blood. All receptors derive from a girl aged 10 to 17 with multiple sclerosis. The CDR3 runs from the conserved cysteine through the conserved F or W. D genes are given only for firm matches.

D gene,V gene,J gene,CDR3 protein
TRBD2,TRBV29-1,TRBJ2-3,CSVGTTMADTQYF
-,TRBV27,TRBJ2-3,CASSGTSWDTQYF
-,TRBV12-3/TRBV12-4,TRBJ1-4,CASSLSGGGEKLFF
-,TRBV4-2,TRBJ2-7,CASSPEWYDEQYF
TRBD1,TRBV10-3,TRBJ1-2,CAISLGQGAGYTF
TRBD1,TRBV23-1,TRBJ2-3,CASSQCGTGLQYTQYF
-,TRBV7-6,TRBJ2-7,CASSLPQGKGQYF
TRBD1,TRBV4-2,TRBJ1-2,CASSQEGGQGKGYTF
TRBD2,TRBV7-9,TRBJ2-5,CASSMTSGPQETQYF
-,TRBV6-1,TRBJ1-4,CASGGRTAVNEKLFF
TRBD2,TRBV15,TRBJ2-3,CATSRDGLAYPTDTQYF
-,TRBV24-1,TRBJ2-3,CATSGHDRTDTQYF
-,TRBV14,TRBJ1-2,CASSQSTGRSFGYTF
TRBD2,TRBV7-8,TRBJ2-1,CASSGGLSGSPNEQFF
-,TRBV7-2,TRBJ1-2,CASSPAGTLKGDYGYTF
-,TRBV6-5,TRBJ1-1,CASSYATEAFF
-,TRBV20-1,TRBJ1-1,CSARPRLNTEAFF
-,TRBV20-1,TRBJ2-1,CSAREERNEQFF
TRBD2,TRBV5-6,TRBJ2-3,CASSLLIAGGVQITDTQYF
TRBD2,TRBV27,TRBJ2-1,CASSSGLAGPYNEQFF
-,TRBV20-1,TRBJ2-3,CSARALSDTQYF
-,TRBV29-1,TRBJ2-3,CSVAPTVADTQYF
TRBD2,TRBV29-1,TRBJ2-1,CSARLAGAGEQFF
-,TRBV27,TRBJ2-7,CASSFPGQIYEQYF
-,TRBV10-3,TRBJ1-3,CATRQGDGNTIYF
TRBD2,TRBV29-1,-,CSVEGRAGGDEQYF
-,TRBV5-6,TRBJ2-4,CASSPPGGALAKNIQYF
-,TRBV5-1,TRBJ1-1,CASSSQSMNTEAFF
TRBD1,TRBV12-3/TRBV12-4,TRBJ2-1,CASSPIPGTGRFSVMDEQFF
TRBD2,TRBV12-3/TRBV12-4,TRBJ2-7,CASSLAGLGSYEQYF
TRBD2,TRBV6-1,TRBJ2-3,CASVTSGFTDTQYF
-,TRBV10-3,TRBJ2-7,CASRDNSYEQYF
-,TRBV7-9,TRBJ2-7,CASSLSSLGAAASYEQYF
-,TRBV7-9,TRBJ2-1,CASSLETRYNEQFF
TRBD2,TRBV7-9,TRBJ2-4,CASSPPSGLAKNIQYF
-,TRBV4-3,TRBJ2-5,CASSQDTANIGQETQYF
TRBD2,TRBV7-2,TRBJ2-3,CASSPSGRATDTQYF
-,TRBV5-1,TRBJ2-7,CASSLDVTVTYEQYF
-,TRBV20-1,TRBJ2-3,CSARDSSESTDTQYF
-,TRBV7-9,TRBJ2-1,CASSLARTVYNEQFF
TRBD2,TRBV2,TRBJ2-1,CASSEGASGRDNEQFF
TRBD1,TRBV27,TRBJ1-2,CASTRTGDPKYYGYTF
TRBD2,TRBV3-1,TRBJ2-7,CASSPLTSATYEQYF